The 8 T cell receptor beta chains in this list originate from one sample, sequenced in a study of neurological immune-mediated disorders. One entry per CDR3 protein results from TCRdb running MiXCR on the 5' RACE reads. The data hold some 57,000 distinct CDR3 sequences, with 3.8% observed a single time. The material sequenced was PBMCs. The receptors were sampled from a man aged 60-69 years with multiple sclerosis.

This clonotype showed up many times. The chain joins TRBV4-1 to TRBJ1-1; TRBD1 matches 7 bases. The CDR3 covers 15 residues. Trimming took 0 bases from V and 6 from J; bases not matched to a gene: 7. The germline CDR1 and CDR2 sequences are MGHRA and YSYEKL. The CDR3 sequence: CASSQERTGSPEAFF. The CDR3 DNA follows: TGCGCCAGCAGCCAAGAAAGGACAGGAAGCCCTGAAGCTTTCTTT.

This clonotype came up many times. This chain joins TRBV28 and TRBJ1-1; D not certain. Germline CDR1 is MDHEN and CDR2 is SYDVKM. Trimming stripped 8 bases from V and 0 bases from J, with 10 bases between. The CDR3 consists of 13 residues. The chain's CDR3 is CASSASLNTEAFF. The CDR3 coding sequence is TGTGCCAGCTCGGCCAGCTTGAACACTGAAGCTTTCTTT.

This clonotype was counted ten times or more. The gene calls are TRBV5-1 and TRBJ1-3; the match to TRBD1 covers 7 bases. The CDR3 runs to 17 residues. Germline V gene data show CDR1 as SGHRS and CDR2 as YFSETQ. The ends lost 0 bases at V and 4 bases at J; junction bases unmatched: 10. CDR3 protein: CASSLVTRDSAGNTIYF. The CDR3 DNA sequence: TGCGCCAGCAGCTTGGTCACCCGGGACAGTGCCGGAAACACCATATATTTT. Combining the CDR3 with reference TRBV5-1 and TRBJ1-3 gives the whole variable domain KAGVTQTPRYLIKTRGQQVTLSCSPISGHRSVSWYQQTPGQGLQFLFEYFSETQRNKGNFPGRFSGRQFSNSRSEMNVSTLELGDSALYLCASSLVTRDSAGNTIYFGEGSWLTVV.

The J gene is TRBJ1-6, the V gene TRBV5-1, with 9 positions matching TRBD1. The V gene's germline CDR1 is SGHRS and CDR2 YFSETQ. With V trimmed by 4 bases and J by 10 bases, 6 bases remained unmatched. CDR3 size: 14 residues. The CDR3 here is CASSPDRGYSPLHF. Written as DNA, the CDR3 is TGCGCCAGCAGCCCGGACAGGGGTTACTCACCCCTCCACTTT.

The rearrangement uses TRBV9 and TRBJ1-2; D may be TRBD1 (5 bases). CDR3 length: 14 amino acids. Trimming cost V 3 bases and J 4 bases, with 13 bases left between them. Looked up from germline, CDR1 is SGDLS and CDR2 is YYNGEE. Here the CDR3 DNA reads TGTGCCAGCAGCGACCTATGGGGCTCCTATGGCTACACCTTC. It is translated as CASSDLWGSYGYTF.

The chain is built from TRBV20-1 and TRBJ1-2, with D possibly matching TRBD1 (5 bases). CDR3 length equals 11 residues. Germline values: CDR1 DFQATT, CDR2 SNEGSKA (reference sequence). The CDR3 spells CTMKQAHGYTF. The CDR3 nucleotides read TGCACTATGAAACAGGCCCATGGCTACACCTTC.

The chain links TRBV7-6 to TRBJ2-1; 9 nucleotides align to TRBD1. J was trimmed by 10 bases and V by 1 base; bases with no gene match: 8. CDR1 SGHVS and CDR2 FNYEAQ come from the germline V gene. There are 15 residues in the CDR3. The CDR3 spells CASSLGGTGLGEQFF. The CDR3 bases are TGTGCCAGCAGCTTAGGTGGGACAGGGCTCGGGGAGCAGTTCTTC.

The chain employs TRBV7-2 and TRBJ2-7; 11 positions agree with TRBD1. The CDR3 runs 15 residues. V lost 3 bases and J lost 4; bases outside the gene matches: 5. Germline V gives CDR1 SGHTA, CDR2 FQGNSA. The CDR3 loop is CASSFRDRGLYEQYF. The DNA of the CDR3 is TGTGCCAGCAGCTTCCGGGACAGGGGGTTGTACGAGCAGTACTTC.